The clone carrying this TCR beta chain was counted only a few times. What it binds is unknown. The sample is drawn from a study of CD8 T cells in ankylosing spondylitis. Study conclusions and caveats: Blood of patients with ankylosing spondylitis appeared to be characterized by a TCR beta motif of 8 or 9 highly homologous variants.

MiXCR was run by TCRdb on the 5' RACE reads, yielding one entry per CDR3 protein. The table has around 10,000 distinct CDR3 sequences, roughly 6.4% seen once. The CDR3 loop spans 15 amino acids. J was trimmed by 5 bases and V by 2 bases; bases with no gene match: 7. Germline CDR1 and CDR2: SGDLS and YYNGEE. This TCR came from a female donor with ankylosing spondylitis or in good health (not recorded which). The sample taken for sequencing was blood, either unsorted or a sorted T cell fraction (not recorded which). The chain combines TRBV9 with TRBJ2-1; 7 nucleotides match TRBD1. The CDR3 reads CASSVTDRYNNEQFF. DNA for the CDR3: TGTGCCAGCAGCGTCACGGACAGGTATAACAATGAGCAGTTCTTC.